This is a list of T cell receptor beta chains from one sample in a study of shared clonotypes between healthy human individuals. Using immunoSEQ multiplex PCR, the repertoire was profiled, and TCRdb retains in-frame clones only, with some absent. The sample records about 1.1 million clones, roughly 80% being singletons. Sequenced material: memory CD4+ T cells from PBMCs. Source of these receptors: a man aged 18-30 years in good health. Some clones in this sample may be carry-over from other donors' samples. Both conserved end residues are part of each CDR3. The D gene is left open where the match is weak. Some rows mark clone size as missing; the rest say once, few, many or name a class of expanded clone.

J gene: TRBJ1-6; V gene: TRBV30; clone size: once; D gene: TRBD1; CDR3 protein: CAWSGQGVDSPLHF; CDR3 DNA: TGTGCCTGGAGTGGACAGGGTGTGGATTCACCCCTCCACTTT
J gene: TRBJ2-1; V gene: TRBV5-1; clone size: NA; D gene: TRBD2; CDR3 protein: CASSLGLANEQFF; CDR3 DNA: TGCGCCAGCAGCTTGGGACTAGCAAATGAGCAGTTCTTC
J gene: TRBJ1-2; V gene: TRBV5-8; clone size: NA; D gene: NA; CDR3 protein: CASSLAAGMNYGYTF; CDR3 DNA: TGTGCCAGCAGCTTGGCGGCAGGGATGAACTATGGCTACACCTTC
J gene: TRBJ1-5; V gene: TRBV28; clone size: NA; D gene: NA; CDR3 protein: CASSYVRSNQPQHF; CDR3 DNA: TGTGCCAGCAGTTACGTACGGAGCAATCAGCCCCAGCATTTT
J gene: TRBJ2-7; V gene: TRBV9; clone size: NA; D gene: TRBD1; CDR3 protein: CASSVGRTGTGEPYEQYF; CDR3 DNA: TGTGCCAGCAGCGTAGGCCGCACCGGGACAGGGGAACCCTACGAGCAGTACTTC
J gene: TRBJ2-3; V gene: TRBV28; clone size: NA; D gene: TRBD2; CDR3 protein: CASRAAKAGEGDTQYF; CDR3 DNA: TGTGCCAGCAGAGCAGCAAAAGCGGGAGAGGGAGATACGCAGTATTTT
J gene: TRBJ2-7; V gene: TRBV6-1; clone size: NA; D gene: TRBD2; CDR3 protein: CASSEAATSGYEQYF; CDR3 DNA: TGTGCCAGCAGTGAGGCCGCGACTAGCGGCTACGAGCAGTACTTC
J gene: TRBJ2-5; V gene: TRBV9; clone size: NA; D gene: TRBD1; CDR3 protein: CASSVLQGETQYF; CDR3 DNA: TGTGCCAGCAGCGTCTTACAGGGGGAGACCCAGTACTTC
J gene: TRBJ2-5; V gene: TRBV5-1; clone size: few; D gene: NA; CDR3 protein: CASSLALAGGETQYF; CDR3 DNA: TGCGCCAGCAGCTTGGCGCTCGCCGGAGGGGAGACCCAGTACTTC
J gene: TRBJ2-7; V gene: TRBV5-6; clone size: NA; D gene: TRBD1; CDR3 protein: CASSSRQGAYEQYF; CDR3 DNA: TGTGCCAGCAGCTCAAGACAGGGAGCCTACGAGCAGTACTTC
J gene: TRBJ2-3; V gene: TRBV29-1; clone size: NA; D gene: NA; CDR3 protein: CSVVEVLSTDTQYF; CDR3 DNA: TGCAGCGTAGTAGAAGTATTGTCGACAGATACGCAGTATTTT
J gene: TRBJ1-5; V gene: TRBV7-2; clone size: NA; D gene: NA; CDR3 protein: CASSPGVTYNQPQHF; CDR3 DNA: TGTGCCAGCAGCCCCGGAGTCACCTACAATCAGCCCCAGCATTTT
J gene: TRBJ2-7; V gene: TRBV6-5; clone size: NA; D gene: NA; CDR3 protein: CASSGGGGSSYEQYF; CDR3 DNA: TGTGCCAGCAGTGGGGGGGGCGGGAGTTCCTACGAGCAGTACTTC
J gene: TRBJ1-1; V gene: TRBV28; clone size: NA; D gene: NA; CDR3 protein: CASSRVGRFTEAFF; CDR3 DNA: TGTGCCAGCAGTAGAGTGGGGAGATTCACTGAAGCTTTCTTT
J gene: TRBJ2-2; V gene: TRBV18; clone size: few; D gene: NA; CDR3 protein: CASSRGLAVTGELFF; CDR3 DNA: TGTGCCAGCTCACGGGGGCTAGCGGTCACCGGGGAGCTGTTTTTT
J gene: TRBJ1-2; V gene: TRBV4-2; clone size: few; D gene: TRBD1; CDR3 protein: CASSQDRTGSNYGYTF; CDR3 DNA: TGTGCCAGCAGCCAAGATCGGACAGGGAGTAACTATGGCTACACCTTC
J gene: TRBJ1-3; V gene: TRBV11-2; clone size: NA; D gene: NA; CDR3 protein: CASTEGVGSAIYF; CDR3 DNA: TGTGCCAGCACCGAGGGGGTAGGGAGTGCCATATATTTT
J gene: TRBJ1-4; V gene: TRBV28; clone size: NA; D gene: NA; CDR3 protein: CASSFSEEKLFF; CDR3 DNA: TGTGCCAGCAGTTTCAGTGAGGAAAAACTGTTTTTT
J gene: TRBJ1-1; V gene: TRBV19; clone size: NA; D gene: TRBD1; CDR3 protein: CASRGQGGGTEAFF; CDR3 DNA: TGTGCCAGTAGGGGACAGGGAGGAGGCACTGAAGCTTTCTTT
J gene: TRBJ1-1; V gene: TRBV4-1; clone size: NA; D gene: NA; CDR3 protein: CASSPHRGEREAFF; CDR3 DNA: TGCGCCAGCAGCCCTCATCGGGGGGAGAGAGAAGCTTTCTTT
J gene: TRBJ2-3; V gene: TRBV9; clone size: NA; D gene: TRBD2; CDR3 protein: CASSVGLAEPLTQYF; CDR3 DNA: TGTGCCAGCAGCGTAGGGCTAGCGGAACCCCTTACGCAGTATTTT
J gene: TRBJ2-3; V gene: TRBV5-5; clone size: NA; D gene: TRBD2; CDR3 protein: CASSFSSGGGQYF; CDR3 DNA: TGTGCCAGCAGCTTTTCTAGCGGGGGAGGGCAGTATTTT
J gene: TRBJ2-1; V gene: TRBV6-5; clone size: NA; D gene: NA; CDR3 protein: CASSYSGQGNNEQFF; CDR3 DNA: TGTGCCAGCAGTTACTCTGGCCAGGGGAACAATGAGCAGTTCTTC
J gene: TRBJ2-1; V gene: TRBV14; clone size: NA; D gene: TRBD2; CDR3 protein: CASSQGLAGESQWPFF; CDR3 DNA: TGTGCCAGCAGCCAAGGGTTAGCGGGAGAAAGTCAGTGGCCGTTCTTC
J gene: TRBJ2-7; V gene: TRBV28; clone size: NA; D gene: TRBD2; CDR3 protein: CASSLGSVGGRAHGEQYF; CDR3 DNA: TGTGCCAGCAGCCTAGGGTCGGTGGGCGGGAGGGCCCACGGCGAGCAGTACTTC
J gene: TRBJ1-1; V gene: TRBV5-8; clone size: NA; D gene: NA; CDR3 protein: CASSPTGIRTEAFF; CDR3 DNA: TGTGCCAGCAGCCCGACGGGTATAAGGACTGAAGCTTTCTTT
J gene: TRBJ2-5; V gene: TRBV6-5; clone size: NA; D gene: NA; CDR3 protein: CASAPSQYF; CDR3 DNA: TGTGCCAGCGCGCCGTCCCAGTACTTC
J gene: TRBJ2-1; V gene: TRBV7-9; clone size: NA; D gene: TRBD2; CDR3 protein: CASSPLAGGRRNEQFF; CDR3 DNA: TGTGCCAGCAGCCCCCTAGCGGGAGGGCGGCGAAATGAGCAGTTCTTC
J gene: TRBJ2-3; V gene: TRBV4-1; clone size: NA; D gene: TRBD2; CDR3 protein: CASSQGLAGGGDTQYF; CDR3 DNA: TGCGCCAGCAGCCAAGGACTAGCGGGAGGGGGAGATACGCAGTATTTT
J gene: TRBJ1-5; V gene: TRBV7-8; clone size: NA; D gene: NA; CDR3 protein: CASSLEAGGFQPQHF; CDR3 DNA: TGTGCCAGCAGCTTAGAGGCGGGGGGATTTCAGCCCCAGCATTTT
J gene: TRBJ2-2; V gene: TRBV15; clone size: NA; D gene: TRBD1; CDR3 protein: CATSRVRGTGELFF; CDR3 DNA: TGTGCCACCAGCAGAGTCAGGGGGACCGGGGAGCTGTTTTTT
J gene: TRBJ1-3; V gene: TRBV6-6; clone size: NA; D gene: TRBD1; CDR3 protein: CASWTGKNSGNTIYF; CDR3 DNA: TGTGCCAGTTGGACAGGAAAGAACTCTGGAAACACCATATATTTT
J gene: TRBJ1-1; V gene: TRBV25-1; clone size: NA; D gene: NA; CDR3 protein: CASSPSGNTIAFF; CDR3 DNA: TGTGCCAGCAGCCCGTCAGGGAACACAATAGCTTTCTTT
J gene: TRBJ1-1; V gene: TRBV11-2; clone size: NA; D gene: NA; CDR3 protein: CASSSLTYAFF; CDR3 DNA: TGTGCCAGCAGCTCCCTCACTTATGCTTTCTTT
J gene: TRBJ2-1; V gene: TRBV6-1; clone size: NA; D gene: TRBD2; CDR3 protein: CASSEAQARTSGRYNEQFF; CDR3 DNA: TGTGCCAGCAGTGAAGCGCAAGCAAGGACTAGCGGGAGATACAATGAGCAGTTCTTC